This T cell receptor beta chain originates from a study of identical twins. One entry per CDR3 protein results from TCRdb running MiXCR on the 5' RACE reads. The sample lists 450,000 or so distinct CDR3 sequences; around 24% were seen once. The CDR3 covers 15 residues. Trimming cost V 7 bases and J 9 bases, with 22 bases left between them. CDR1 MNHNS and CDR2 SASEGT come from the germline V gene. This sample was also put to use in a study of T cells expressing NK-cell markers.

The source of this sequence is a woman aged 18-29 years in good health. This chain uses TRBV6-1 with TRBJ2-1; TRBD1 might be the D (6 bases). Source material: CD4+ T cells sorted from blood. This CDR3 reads CASTRRGGSTGEQFF. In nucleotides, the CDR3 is TGTGCCAGCACCCGGCGAGGGGGATCAACTGGTGAGCAGTTCTTC.